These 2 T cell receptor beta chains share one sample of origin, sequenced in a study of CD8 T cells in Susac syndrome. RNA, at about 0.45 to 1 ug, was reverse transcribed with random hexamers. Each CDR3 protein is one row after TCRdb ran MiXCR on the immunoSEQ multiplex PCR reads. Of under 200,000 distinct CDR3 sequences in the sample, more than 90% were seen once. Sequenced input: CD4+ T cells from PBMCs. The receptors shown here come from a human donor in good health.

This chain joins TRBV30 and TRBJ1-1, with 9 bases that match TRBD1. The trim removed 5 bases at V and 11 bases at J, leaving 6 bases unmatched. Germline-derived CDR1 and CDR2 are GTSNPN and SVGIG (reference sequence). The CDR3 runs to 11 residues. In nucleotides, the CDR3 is TGTGCCTGGCAGACAGGGGGAGAGGCTTTCTTT. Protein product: CAWQTGGEAFF. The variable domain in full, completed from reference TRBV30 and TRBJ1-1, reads SQTIHQWPATLVQPVGSPLSLECTVEGTSNPNLYWYRQAAGRGLQLLFYSVGIGQISSEVPQNLSASRPQDRQFILSSKKLLLSDSGFYLCAWQTGGEAFFGQGTRLTVV.

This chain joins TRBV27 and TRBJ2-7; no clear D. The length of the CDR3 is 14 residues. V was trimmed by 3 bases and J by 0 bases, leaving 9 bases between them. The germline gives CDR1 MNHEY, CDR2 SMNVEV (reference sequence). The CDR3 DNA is TGTGCCAGCAGTTTGATCAGCCCCTCCTACGAGCAGTACTTC. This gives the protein CASSLISPSYEQYF.